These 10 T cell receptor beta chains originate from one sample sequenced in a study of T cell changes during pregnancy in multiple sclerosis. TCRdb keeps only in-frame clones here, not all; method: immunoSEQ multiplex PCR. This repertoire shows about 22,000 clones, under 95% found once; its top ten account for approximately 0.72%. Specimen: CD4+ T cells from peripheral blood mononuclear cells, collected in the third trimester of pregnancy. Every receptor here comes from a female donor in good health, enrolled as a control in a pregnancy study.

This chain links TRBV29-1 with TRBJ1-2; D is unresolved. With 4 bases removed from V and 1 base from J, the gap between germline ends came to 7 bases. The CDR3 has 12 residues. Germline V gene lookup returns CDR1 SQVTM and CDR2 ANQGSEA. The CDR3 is CSVAGSNYGYTF. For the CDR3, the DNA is TGCAGCGTTGCTGGTAGTAACTATGGCTACACCTTC.

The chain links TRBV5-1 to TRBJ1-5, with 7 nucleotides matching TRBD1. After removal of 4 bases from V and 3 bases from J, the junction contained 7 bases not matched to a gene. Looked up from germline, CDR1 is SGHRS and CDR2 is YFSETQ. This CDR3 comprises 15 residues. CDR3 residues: CASSASGTDNQPQHF. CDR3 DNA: TGCGCCAGCAGCGCGTCCGGGACAGACAATCAGCCCCAGCATTTT.

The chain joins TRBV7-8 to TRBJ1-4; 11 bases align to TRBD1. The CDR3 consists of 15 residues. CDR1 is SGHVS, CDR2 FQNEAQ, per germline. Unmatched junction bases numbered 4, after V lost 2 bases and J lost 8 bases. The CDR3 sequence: CASSLNRDRGEKLFF. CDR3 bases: TGTGCCAGCAGCTTAAACCGGGACAGGGGGGAAAAACTGTTTTTT.

CDR3 residues: CASSSGAGGSSTNEKLFF. The CDR3 DNA sequence: TGTGCCAGCAGCTCTGGGGCAGGGGGGTCTTCAACTAATGAAAAACTGTTTTTT. This chain links TRBV5-4 with TRBJ1-4; 7 bases are a match to TRBD1. The trim removed 3 bases at V and 0 bases at J, leaving 11 bases unmatched. Germline CDR1 SGHNT, CDR2 YYREEE (reference sequence). The CDR3 spans 18 residues.

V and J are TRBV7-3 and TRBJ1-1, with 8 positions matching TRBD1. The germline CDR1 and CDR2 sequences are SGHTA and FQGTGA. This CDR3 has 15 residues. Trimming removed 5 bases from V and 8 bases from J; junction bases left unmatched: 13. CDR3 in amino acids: CASSPGPVAGGEAFF. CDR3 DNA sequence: TGTGCCAGCAGCCCAGGACCGGTTGCAGGGGGCGAAGCTTTCTTT.

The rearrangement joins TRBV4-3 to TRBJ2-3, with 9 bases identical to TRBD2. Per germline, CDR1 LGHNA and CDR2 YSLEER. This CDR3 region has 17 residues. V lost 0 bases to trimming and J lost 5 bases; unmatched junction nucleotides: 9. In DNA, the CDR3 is TGCGCCAGCAGCCAAGAGGCTACAGCGGGGGGTATAGATACGCAGTATTTT. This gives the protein CASSQEATAGGIDTQYF.

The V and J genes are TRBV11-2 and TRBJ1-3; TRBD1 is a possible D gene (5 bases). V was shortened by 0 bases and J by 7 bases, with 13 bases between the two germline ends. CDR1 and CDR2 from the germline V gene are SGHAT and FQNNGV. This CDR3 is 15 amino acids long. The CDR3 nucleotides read TGTGCCAGCAGCTTAGAAGAACGGGGGGTTAACACCATATATTTT. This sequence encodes CASSLEERGVNTIYF.

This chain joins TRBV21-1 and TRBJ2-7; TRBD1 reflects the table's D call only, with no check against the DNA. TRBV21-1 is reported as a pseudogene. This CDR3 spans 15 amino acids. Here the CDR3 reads CASSIRQASVHEQYF. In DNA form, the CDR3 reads TGTGCCAGCAGCATTCGACAGGCGAGTGTCCACGAGCAGTACTTC.

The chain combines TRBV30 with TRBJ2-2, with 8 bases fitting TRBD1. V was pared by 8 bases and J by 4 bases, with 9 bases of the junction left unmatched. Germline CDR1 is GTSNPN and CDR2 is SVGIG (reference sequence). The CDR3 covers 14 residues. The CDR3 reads CAQTPGGRTGELFF. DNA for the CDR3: TGTGCCCAAACCCCAGGGGGCCGCACCGGGGAGCTGTTTTTT. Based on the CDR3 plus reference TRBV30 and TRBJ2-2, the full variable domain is SQTIHQWPATLVQPVGSPLSLECTVEGTSNPNLYWYRQAAGRGLQLLFYSVGIGQISSEVPQNLSASRPQDRQFILSSKKLLLSDSGFYLCAQTPGGRTGELFFGEGSRLTVL.

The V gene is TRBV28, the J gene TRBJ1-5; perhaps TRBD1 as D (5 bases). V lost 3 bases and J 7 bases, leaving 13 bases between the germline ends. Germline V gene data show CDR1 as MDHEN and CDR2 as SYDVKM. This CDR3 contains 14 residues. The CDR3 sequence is CASSFQGVKQPQHF. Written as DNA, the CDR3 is TGTGCCAGCAGTTTCCAAGGGGTTAAGCAGCCCCAGCATTTT.